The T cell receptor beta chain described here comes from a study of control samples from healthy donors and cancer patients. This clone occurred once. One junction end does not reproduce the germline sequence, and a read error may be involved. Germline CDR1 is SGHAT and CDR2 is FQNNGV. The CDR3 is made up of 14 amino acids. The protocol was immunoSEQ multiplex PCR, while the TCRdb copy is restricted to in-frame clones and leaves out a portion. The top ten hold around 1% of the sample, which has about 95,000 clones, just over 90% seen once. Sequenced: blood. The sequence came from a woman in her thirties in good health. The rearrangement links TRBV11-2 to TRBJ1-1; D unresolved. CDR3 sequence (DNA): TGTGTCAGCAGCTTAGTAGGCCTGAACACTGAAGCTTTCTTT. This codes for CVSSLVGLNTEAFF.